These 4 T cell receptor beta chains originate from one sample sequenced in a study of T cell responses to AZD1222 COVID-19 vaccine. Generated by immunoSEQ multiplex PCR, the TCRdb table keeps only in-frame clones and is missing some. The sample lists some 120,000 clones, 70% to 90% occurring once. Specimen: peripheral blood, collected on day 0 of AZD1222 vaccination. These receptors originate from an adult in good health.

The rearrangement links TRBV27 to TRBJ1-6; D might be TRBD1 (5 bases). Trimming took off 5 bases at V and 9 bases at J, with 14 bases between the two ends. The CDR3 is made up of 14 amino acids. CDR1 and CDR2 (germline): MNHEY, SMNVEV (reference sequence). CDR3 DNA: TGTGCCAGCAGTCCCCAACCAGGGATTTCACCCCTCCACTTT. Its protein is CASSPQPGISPLHF.

The genes are TRBV7-6 and TRBJ1-2; D is perhaps TRBD1 (5 bases). The length of the CDR3 is 15 residues. CDR1 and CDR2 (germline): SGHVS, FNYEAQ. V was trimmed by 1 base and J by 4 bases, leaving 13 bases between them. DNA for the CDR3: TGTGCCAGCAGCTTAGGAGGGGACCCTAGCTATGGCTACACCTTC. It yields the protein CASSLGGDPSYGYTF.

V usage is TRBV7-9 and J usage is TRBJ1-2; D is undetermined. V was pared by 0 bases and J by 4 bases, with 3 bases between. Germline V gives CDR1 SEHNR, CDR2 FQNEAQ (reference sequence). The CDR3 totals 12 residues. CDR3 in amino acids: CASSLATYGYTF. In DNA form, the CDR3 reads TGTGCCAGCAGCTTAGCTACCTATGGCTACACCTTC.

V usage is TRBV29-1 and J usage is TRBJ1-1; possible D gene TRBD1, 6 bases. There are 12 residues in the CDR3. V gave up 6 bases and J gave up 1 base, with 9 bases separating them. Germline assignment: CDR1 SQVTM and CDR2 ANQGSEA. The CDR3 reads CSVSRGNTEAFF. CDR3 nucleotide sequence: TGCAGCGTGTCCAGGGGGAACACTGAAGCTTTCTTT.